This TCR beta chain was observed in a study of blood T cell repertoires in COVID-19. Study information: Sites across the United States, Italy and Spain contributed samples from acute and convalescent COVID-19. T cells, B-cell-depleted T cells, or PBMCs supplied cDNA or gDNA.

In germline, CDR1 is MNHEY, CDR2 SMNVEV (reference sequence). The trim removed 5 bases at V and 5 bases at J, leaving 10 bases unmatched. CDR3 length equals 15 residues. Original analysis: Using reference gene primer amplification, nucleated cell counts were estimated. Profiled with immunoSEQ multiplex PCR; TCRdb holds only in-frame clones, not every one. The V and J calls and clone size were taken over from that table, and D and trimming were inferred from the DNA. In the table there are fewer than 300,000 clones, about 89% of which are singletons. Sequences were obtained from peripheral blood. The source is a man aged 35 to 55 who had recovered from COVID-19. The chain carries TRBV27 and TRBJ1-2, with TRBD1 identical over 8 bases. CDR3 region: CASSIRTGREYGYTF. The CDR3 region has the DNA TGTGCCAGCAGTATCCGGACAGGGCGGGAGTATGGCTACACCTTC.